This T cell receptor beta chain was obtained from a study of shared clonotypes between healthy human individuals. In the original processing: As immunoSEQ supplied junction-only sequences (without quality scores), filtering differed. Clones were sequenced by immunoSEQ multiplex PCR, and TCRdb holds only the in-frame ones, with some missing. The DNA was the basis for D and trimming; V, J and clone size are from that table. The sample has roughly 2,500,000 clones, under 95% seen once. Trimming removed 3 bases at V and 6 bases at J, with 12 bases between. CDR3 length: 14 residues. The germline gives CDR1 MNHEY, CDR2 SVGAGI.

Sequenced input: naive CD4+ T cells from PBMCs. Subset given: CD45RA+ positively selected. This TCR was recovered from a man younger than 30 in good health. Some clones in this sample may be carry-over from other donors' samples. This chain joins TRBV6-5 and TRBJ1-3; D is ambiguous. The CDR3 nucleotides are TGTGCCAGCAGTTATTCAACGCGGTCAAACACCATATATTTT. As protein: CASSYSTRSNTIYF.